These 30 T cell receptor beta chains share one sample of origin, sequenced in a study of T-cell memory formation after mild COVID-19. TCRdb reanalysed the 5' RACE reads using MiXCR and keeps one entry per CDR3 protein. The table records 110,000 or so distinct CDR3 sequences, roughly 20% of them present only once. The specimen sequenced was PBMCs or a T cell subset sorted from them (not recorded which). Every receptor here comes from a man younger than 30 who had mild COVID-19 (a few samples of this study predate the infection). Cell type and time point are not known.

The chain links TRBV9 to TRBJ2-7; TRBD1 is a possible D gene (5 bases). V lost 0 bases to trimming and J lost 2 bases, with 9 bases between them. Germline values: CDR1 SGDLS, CDR2 YYNGEE. This CDR3 region has 14 residues. CDR3: CASSVEGDAYEQYF. The CDR3 DNA reads as TGTGCCAGCAGCGTAGAAGGGGATGCCTACGAGCAGTACTTC.

The gene calls are TRBV10-2 and TRBJ1-1, with unresolved D. The CDR3 is 14 residues long. V lost 7 bases and J lost 2, with 14 bases in between. From germline, CDR1 is WSHSY and CDR2 SAAADI. CDR3 protein: CASTDPRVNTEAFF. CDR3 DNA sequence: TGCGCCAGCACCGACCCTAGAGTAAACACTGAAGCTTTCTTT.

This clonotype has just a few counts. The chain combines TRBV7-9 with TRBJ2-3, with D unresolved. Germline-derived CDR1 and CDR2 are SEHNR and FQNEAQ (reference sequence). The length of the CDR3 is 13 residues. The V end was cut by 5 bases, the J end by 3 bases, with 9 bases between. As DNA, the CDR3 is TGTGCCAGCAGCCCGAAGCATACAGATACGCAGTATTTT. It codes for CASSPKHTDTQYF.

The chain joins TRBV7-6 to TRBJ1-3, with D tentatively TRBD1 (6 bases). Germline V gives CDR1 SGHVS, CDR2 FNYEAQ. The CDR3 spans 14 residues. Trimming shortened V by 4 bases and J by 3 bases, and 10 bases separated the two germline ends. Here the CDR3 reads CASSSNRDGNTIYF. CDR3 coding DNA: TGTGCCAGCAGCTCAAACAGGGATGGAAACACCATATATTTT.

This clonotype was seen ten or more times. The genes are TRBV6-4 and TRBJ2-3; 10 nucleotides align to TRBD1. Per the germline V gene, CDR1 is MRHNA and CDR2 is SNTAGT. CDR3 size: 15 residues. V trimming: 2 bases; J trimming: 1 base; junction bases outside the gene matches: 0. CDR3 coding DNA: TGTGCCAGCAGTGACGGGACAGGGGGCACAGATACGCAGTATTTT. It translates to CASSDGTGGTDTQYF.

The V and J genes are TRBV19 and TRBJ1-1, with 8 bases identical to TRBD1. The CDR3 has 14 amino acids. The germline gives CDR1 LNHDA, CDR2 SQIVND (reference sequence). J gave up 4 bases and V 8 bases, and 9 bases lay outside the gene matches. The CDR3 bases are TGTGCCAGTCGGGGGCAGGGGGCATTCACTGAAGCTTTCTTT. Amino acids: CASRGQGAFTEAFF.

This clonotype occurred a few times. This chain joins TRBV5-1 and TRBJ2-3; 8 bases fit TRBD1. V shed 3 bases, J shed 4 bases, and the junction held 7 bases outside the gene matches. The CDR3 contains 15 residues. The V gene's germline CDR1 is SGHRS and CDR2 YFSETQ. CDR3 sequence: CASSSPDRAPDTQYF. CDR3 nucleotide sequence: TGCGCCAGCAGCTCCCCGGACAGGGCCCCAGATACGCAGTATTTT.

This clonotype has a handful of counts. The chain links TRBV7-2 to TRBJ1-1; a weak D match, TRBD1 (5 bases). Germline values: CDR1 SGHTA, CDR2 FQGNSA. The CDR3 has 13 residues. The germline V and J ends were trimmed by 2 bases and 4 bases, with 8 bases remaining between them. The CDR3 region is CASSLIGATEAFF. For the CDR3, the DNA is TGTGCCAGCAGCTTAATTGGGGCCACTGAAGCTTTCTTT.

The V call is TRBV18, the J call TRBJ1-2; 9 bases agree with TRBD1. The length of the CDR3 is 16 residues. Losses at the gene ends were 3 bases for V and 0 bases for J; bases not matched to a gene: 5. In germline, CDR1 is KGHSH, CDR2 LQKENI. The CDR3 loop reads CASSPGQGPANYGYTF. The CDR3 DNA reads TGTGCCAGCTCACCCGGACAGGGGCCGGCTAACTATGGCTACACCTTC.

V usage is TRBV27 and J usage is TRBJ2-7; D is uncertain. Germline-derived CDR1 and CDR2 are MNHEY and SMNVEV (reference sequence). The V gene lost 0 bases and the J gene lost 6 bases, with 18 bases spanning the gap. The CDR3 extends over 16 amino acids. CDR3 sequence reads: CASSLSFPSPVIEQYF. In DNA form, the CDR3 reads TGTGCCAGCAGTTTATCTTTCCCGTCCCCGGTCATCGAGCAGTACTTC.

The chain couples TRBV7-3 to TRBJ2-1; 7 bases are a match to TRBD2. CDR1 SGHTA and CDR2 FQGTGA come from the germline V gene. The CDR3 is 17 amino acids. After removal of 0 bases from V and 3 bases from J, the junction contained 8 bases not matched to a gene. The CDR3 DNA follows: TGTGCCAGCAGCTTAACGCCAAGCGGGGTTTTCTACAATGAGCAGTTCTTC. Encoded protein: CASSLTPSGVFYNEQFF.

V usage is TRBV7-9 and J usage is TRBJ2-1, with D tentatively TRBD1 or TRBD2 (7 bases each). V was pared by 2 bases and J by 6 bases, with 14 bases between. CDR1 is SEHNR, CDR2 FQNEAQ, per germline (reference sequence). The CDR3 covers 15 residues. CDR3 region: CASSLWQGEGNEQFF. Written as DNA, the CDR3 is TGTGCCAGCAGCTTATGGCAGGGGGAGGGCAATGAGCAGTTCTTC.

This clonotype occurred a few times. The rearrangement joins TRBV6-2 or TRBV6-3 to TRBJ2-2, with D maybe TRBD2 (6 bases). The CDR3 has 17 residues. The V end lost 2 bases, the J end lost 3 bases, and 16 bases lay between the germline ends. The germline V gene has CDR1 MNHEY and CDR2 SVGEGT. CDR3 coding DNA: TGTGCCAGCAGTTACCCCGCCGGGGGTAGTCACACCGGGGAGCTGTTTTTT. Translated, it gives CASSYPAGGSHTGELFF.

A few counts support this clonotype. The chain couples TRBV27 to TRBJ2-7, with D possibly matching TRBD1 (6 bases). The germline gives CDR1 MNHEY, CDR2 SMNVEV (reference sequence). Trimming removed 8 bases from V and 0 bases from J, with 11 bases in between. The CDR3 is made up of 13 amino acids. The CDR3 here is CASADRYSYEQYV. As DNA, the CDR3 is TGTGCCAGCGCGGACAGATACTCCTACGAGCAGTACGTC.

The rearrangement joins TRBV28 to TRBJ2-3, with unresolved D. Between the trimmed V and J ends, which lost 10 bases and 4 bases, there was a span of 15 bases. The germline gives CDR1 MDHEN, CDR2 SYDVKM. The CDR3 spans 13 residues. CDR3 residues: CATDVPGADTQYF. The CDR3 DNA reads as TGTGCCACCGATGTTCCCGGCGCAGATACGCAGTATTTT.

Only a few counts were recorded for this clonotype. The V call is TRBV29-1, the J call TRBJ2-5; no definite D call. The V gene's germline CDR1 is SQVTM and CDR2 ANQGSEA. Trimming left V 1 base short and J 3 bases short, with 9 bases between. The CDR3 is made up of 13 amino acids. CDR3 sequence: CSVEVENEETQYF. CDR3 DNA sequence: TGCAGCGTTGAAGTGGAGAATGAAGAGACCCAGTACTTC.

This clonotype was seen a few times. The rearrangement uses TRBV4-3 and TRBJ1-2; the D gene is possibly TRBD1 (5 bases). CDR3 length equals 13 residues. The V end was cut by 1 base, the J end by 4 bases, with 7 bases between. Germline CDR1 is LGHNA and CDR2 is YSLEER. This CDR3 reads CASSQGGSYGYTF. The CDR3 region has the DNA TGCGCCAGCAGCCAAGGGGGGAGCTATGGCTACACCTTC.

This clonotype was recorded a few times. The chain combines TRBV19 with TRBJ1-1, with no clear D. This CDR3 comprises 15 residues. Trimming took off 2 bases at V and 1 base at J, with 11 bases between the two ends. Germline V gene data show CDR1 as LNHDA and CDR2 as SQIVND (reference sequence). The CDR3 bases are TGTGCCAGTAGTATATATGGGCTGGGGAACACTGAAGCTTTCTTT. It translates to CASSIYGLGNTEAFF.

The CDR3 bases are TGTGCCAGCACCTCCCGGGAGTTTCTAGAGACCCAGTACTTC. This encodes CASTSREFLETQYF. J is TRBJ2-5 and V is TRBV6-2 or TRBV6-3; possible D gene TRBD2, 6 bases. V lost 7 bases and J lost 4, with 16 bases in between. The germline V gene has CDR1 MNHEY and CDR2 SVGEGT. The CDR3 runs 14 residues.

The rearrangement joins TRBV11-2 to TRBJ2-5, with D unclear. Germline CDR1 SGHAT, CDR2 FQNNGV. Trimming removed 4 bases at V and 2 bases at J, with 8 bases between. This CDR3 spans 13 amino acids. This CDR3 reads CASSSSRQETQYF. Written as DNA, the CDR3 is TGTGCCAGCAGCTCCTCCAGGCAAGAGACCCAGTACTTC. Variable domain in full (rest from reference TRBV11-2 and TRBJ2-5): EAGVAQSPRYKIIEKRQSVAFWCNPISGHATLYWYQQILGQGPKLLIQFQNNGVVDDSQLPKDRFSAERLKGVDSTLKIQPAKLEDSAVYLCASSSSRQETQYFGPGTRLLVL.

The J gene is TRBJ1-2, the V gene TRBV12-3 or TRBV12-4; D unclear. The CDR3 is 14 residues long. Trimming removed 3 bases from V and 0 bases from J, with 8 bases in between. This CDR3 is CASSLAGANYGYTF. CDR3 sequence (DNA): TGTGCCAGCAGTTTGGCAGGAGCTAACTATGGCTACACCTTC.

The chain employs TRBV20-1 and TRBJ2-3; 7 bases map to TRBD2. V lost 0 bases, J lost 6 bases, and 9 bases stayed unmatched. The CDR3 contains 15 residues. Germline-derived CDR1 and CDR2 are DFQATT and SNEGSKA (reference sequence). CDR3 region: CSARDLGGGMDTQYF. CDR3 in DNA: TGCAGTGCTAGAGACCTGGGCGGGGGAATGGATACGCAGTATTTT.

This chain joins TRBV4-1 and TRBJ1-1; D gene unclear. The germline V gene has CDR1 MGHRA and CDR2 YSYEKL. The germline V and J ends were trimmed by 4 bases and 0 bases, with 9 bases remaining between them. The CDR3 runs 14 residues. The CDR3 here is CASSLSGLNTEAFF. CDR3 nucleotides: TGCGCCAGCAGCCTATCTGGGCTGAACACTGAAGCTTTCTTT.

This clonotype came up a few times. The CDR3 carries no conserved terminal phenylalanine or tryptophan, so it likely arises from a read error. It is unclear where the CDR3 begins or ends on the DNA, so no DNA is shown, and the CDR3 is as TCRdb lists it. The chain uses TRBV7-9 and TRBJ2-1; no check of the table's D call, TRBD2, against the DNA was made. The length of the CDR3 is 12 amino acids, counting both ends. Germline V gene sequence: CDR1 SEHNR, CDR2 FQNEAQ (reference sequence). The CDR3: CASSFQGALSSD.

V and J are TRBV9 and TRBJ2-7; perhaps TRBD2 as D (5 bases). The V gene lost 2 bases and the J gene lost 1 base, with 13 bases spanning the gap. There are 15 residues in the CDR3. The V gene's germline CDR1 is SGDLS and CDR2 YYNGEE. The CDR3 reads CASSVEGTPSYEQYF. Written as DNA, the CDR3 is TGTGCCAGCAGCGTCGAGGGAACGCCTTCCTACGAGCAGTACTTC.

This clonotype has more than one count but fewer than ten. The chain carries TRBV6-2 or TRBV6-3 and TRBJ1-5; D gene ambiguous. V lost 5 bases to trimming and J lost 6 bases, with 8 bases between them. CDR1 MNHEY and CDR2 SVGEGT come from the germline V gene. This CDR3 has 12 residues. The CDR3 loop is CASSEGFQPQHF. CDR3 bases: TGTGCCAGCAGTGAAGGGTTTCAGCCCCAGCATTTT.

The chain is built from TRBV5-6 and TRBJ2-7; D could derive from TRBD1 or TRBD2 (5 bases each). The germline CDR1 and CDR2 sequences are SGHDT and YYEEEE. Trimming left V 4 bases short and J 0 bases short, with 11 bases between. This CDR3 is built from 14 residues. The CDR3 loop reads CASSGTLTSYEQYF. CDR3 nucleotide sequence: TGTGCCAGCAGCGGGACCTTAACCTCCTACGAGCAGTACTTC.

The chain recombines TRBV2 with TRBJ2-5; TRBD1 is a possible D gene (6 bases). Trimming removed 6 bases at V and 5 bases at J, with 16 bases between. This CDR3 spans 14 amino acids. Germline V gives CDR1 SNHLY, CDR2 FYNNEI. CDR3 in amino acids: CASRPTGFWETQYF. The CDR3 nucleotides read TGTGCCAGCAGACCCACAGGGTTTTGGGAGACCCAGTACTTC.

This clonotype was picked up a small number of times. The gene calls are TRBV4-1 and TRBJ1-2; D gene ambiguous. CDR1 MGHRA and CDR2 YSYEKL come from the germline V gene. The V gene lost 0 bases and the J gene lost 4 bases, with 15 bases spanning the gap. This CDR3 has 16 residues. The CDR3 DNA reads as TGCGCCAGCAGCCAAGATAATTTTAATCTTGTCTATGGCTACACCTTC. Translating it yields CASSQDNFNLVYGYTF.

This chain connects TRBV7-9 to TRBJ1-4; D gene ambiguous. This CDR3 comprises 15 residues. The germline V and J ends were trimmed by 3 bases and 8 bases, with 16 bases remaining between them. The germline gives CDR1 SEHNR, CDR2 FQNEAQ (reference sequence). The CDR3 DNA reads as TGTGCCAGCAGCTTGCCGCGGAGGGATCACGAAAAACTGTTTTTT. Encoded protein: CASSLPRRDHEKLFF.